This TCR beta chain derives from a study of T-cell memory formation after mild COVID-19. Study at large: Among the donors, TCR clusters were largely specific to each donor. Study-wide findings and caveats: Mainly CM and EM harbored the contracting CD4+ clones; mainly EMRA harbored the CD8+ ones. Clones shrinking from day 15 to 85 showed even CD4/CD8 mixes; later expanders tilted CD4+.

TCRdb reprocessed the 5' RACE reads via MiXCR and lists one record per CDR3 protein. The table lists around 150,000 distinct CDR3 sequences, about 15% of them singletons. On this clonotype itself: Its antigen is still unknown.

The CDR3 totals 16 residues. Per germline, CDR1 KGHSH and CDR2 LQKENI. The V segment lost 4 bases and the J segment 2 bases; nucleotides outside the gene matches: 7. The genes are TRBV18 and TRBJ2-2, with 7 bases aligning to TRBD1. This TCR came from an adult woman who had mild COVID-19 (a few samples of this study predate the infection). Cell type and time point are not known. Sequencing was carried out using PBMCs or a T cell subset sorted from them (not recorded which). CDR3: CASSQGATGNTGELFF. CDR3 sequence (DNA): TGTGCCAGCTCACAGGGGGCGACCGGTAACACCGGGGAGCTGTTTTTT.